The 5 T cell receptor beta chains given below trace back to one sample, sequenced in a study of T cells in Graves' hyperthyroidism and ophthalmopathy (dated by TCRdb to about 2019). Libraries were built with multiplex PCR. TCRdb shows the sequencer as Illumina HiSeq 2000. Amplification of TCR beta CDR3 regions was carried out from RNA transcripts. The TCR CDR3 was subjected to a first round of RT-PCR using the HTBI primer set and the Qiagen OneStep RT-PCR kit. Using fastp at Q25 and MiXCR, TCRdb reprocessed the public reads and kept productive beta chains. Merged by CDR3 protein, the rows form single entries marked with the most common genes and DNA. This sample lists some 600,000 distinct CDR3 sequences; approximately 15% were detected once. About 5.8% of the sample goes to the ten largest clones. The sequenced sample consisted of blood. The receptors derive from a woman younger than 45 with Graves' hyperthyroidism that later progressed to Graves' ophthalmopathy.

In its sample, this clonotype was seen many times. V and J are TRBV6-2 or TRBV6-3 and TRBJ1-1; TRBD1 aligns across 7 bases. The germline V gene encodes CDR1 MNHEY and CDR2 SVGEGT. The CDR3 runs to 15 residues. The V gene end was trimmed by 2 bases and the J gene end by 3 bases; junction bases not matched to a gene: 6. CDR3 sequence reads: CASSYIGRGDTEAFF. CDR3 sequence (DNA): TGTGCCAGCAGTTACATTGGCAGGGGGGACACTGAAGCTTTCTTT.

This clonotype has a count of ten or more. DNA of the CDR3: TGTGCCAGCAGCTTAGGACGATGGGACAGAGAGGCTTTCTTT. Its protein is CASSLGRWDREAFF. The chain has TRBV7-8 and TRBJ1-1; 7 bases align to TRBD1. Looked up from germline, CDR1 is SGHVS and CDR2 is FQNEAQ. With V trimmed by 1 base and J by 11 bases, 10 bases remained unmatched. The CDR3 sequence is 14 residues long.

The chain is built from TRBV20-1 and TRBJ1-1; weak D call: TRBD1 (6 bases). In germline, CDR1 is DFQATT, CDR2 SNEGSKA (reference sequence). The V and J ends lost 4 bases and 1 base respectively, with 16 bases between them. The CDR3 length is 15 residues. For the CDR3, the DNA is TGCAGTGCTATCTCAGGGGCGCGGGGGAACACTGAAGCTTTCTTT. As protein: CSAISGARGNTEAFF.

This clonotype was observed many times. The DNA of the CDR3 is TGTGCCAGCAGCTTAGGGTGGCGGGAGATAGAGACCCAGTACTTC. This encodes CASSLGWREIETQYF. V and J are TRBV11-2 and TRBJ2-5; 7 bases map to TRBD2. The V segment lost 1 base and the J segment 4 bases; nucleotides outside the gene matches: 6. Germline CDR1 and CDR2: SGHAT and FQNNGV. The CDR3 loop spans 15 amino acids.

This clonotype was observed at least ten times. The chain is built from TRBV11-2 and TRBJ1-1; D call uncertain. Germline V gene lookup returns CDR1 SGHAT and CDR2 FQNNGV. This CDR3 has 14 amino acids. V shed 5 bases and J shed 6 bases, with 16 bases lying between them. CDR3 in DNA: TGTGCCAGCAGCCCCCAGGTGCAACAAGCTGAAGCTTTCTTT. Amino acid sequence: CASSPQVQQAEAFF.